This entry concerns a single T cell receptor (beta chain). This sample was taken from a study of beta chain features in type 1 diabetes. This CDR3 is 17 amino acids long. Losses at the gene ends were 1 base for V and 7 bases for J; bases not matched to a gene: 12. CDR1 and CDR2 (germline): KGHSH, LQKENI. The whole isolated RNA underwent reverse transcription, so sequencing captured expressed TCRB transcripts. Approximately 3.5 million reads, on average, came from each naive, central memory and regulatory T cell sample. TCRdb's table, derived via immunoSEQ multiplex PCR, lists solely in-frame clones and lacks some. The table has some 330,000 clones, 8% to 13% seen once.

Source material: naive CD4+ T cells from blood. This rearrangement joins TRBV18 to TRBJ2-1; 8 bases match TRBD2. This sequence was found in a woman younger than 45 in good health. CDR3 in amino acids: CASSPQEAGVGYNEQFF. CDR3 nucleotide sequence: TGTGCCAGCTCACCACAGGAAGCGGGAGTAGGGTATAATGAGCAGTTCTTC.